Below, 9 T cell receptor beta chains from the same sample are listed, as sequenced in a study of human T cells and chemical hapten exposure. Time point in this sample: patch test 1, 2 weeks after DPC sensitization. As for treatment: therapeutic diphenylcyclopropenone sensitization with weekly scalp DPC. One entry per CDR3 protein, called by TCRdb with MiXCR from the RACE reads. The table has 75,000 to 95,000 distinct CDR3 sequences, about 12% seen once. Sequences were derived from whole blood, sampled in connection with sensitization to the hapten diphenylcyclopropenone (DPC). The receptors derive from a woman aged 60-70 years with alopecia areata. Some clones in this sample may be carry-over from other donors' samples.

This clonotype was seen ten or more times. The chain links TRBV3-1 to TRBJ1-3, with no clear D. The CDR3 runs to 12 residues. V lost 6 bases, J lost 0 bases, and 3 bases lay in between. Germline V lookup: CDR1 LGHDT, CDR2 YNNKEL (reference sequence). The CDR3 is CASSHSGNTIYF. In DNA form, the CDR3 reads TGTGCCAGCAGTCACTCTGGAAACACCATATATTTT.

This clonotype was counted ten times or more. The V and J genes are TRBV7-6 and TRBJ2-5; D is undetermined. The V and J ends lost 8 bases and 5 bases respectively, with 9 bases between them. The germline gives CDR1 SGHVS, CDR2 FNYEAQ. The CDR3 is made up of 11 amino acids. CDR3: CASSLAETQYF. The CDR3 DNA sequence: TGTGCCAGCTCATTGGCGGAGACCCAGTACTTC.

This clonotype was counted a single time. An end of the junction does not agree with germline; a read error may underlie this. The genes are TRBV7-6 and TRBJ2-2; TRBD2 is a possible D gene (5 bases). CDR1 is SGHVS and CDR2 is FNYEAQ in the germline V gene. The CDR3 spans 12 residues. The CDR3 protein is CASSYNTGERFF. The CDR3, as DNA: TGTGCCAGCAGTTATAACACCGGGGAGCGGTTTTTT.

In DNA form, the CDR3 reads TGTGCCAGCTCACCAGATTCATCTAGAGAGCAGTTCTTC. Its translation is CASSPDSSREQFF. The chain joins TRBV18 to TRBJ2-1; no reliable D call. The V end lost 2 bases, the J end lost 10 bases, and 12 bases lay between the germline ends. Germline CDR1 is KGHSH and CDR2 is LQKENI. The CDR3 runs to 13 residues.

The chain combines TRBV6-5 with TRBJ2-5; tentative D call: TRBD1 (6 bases). This CDR3 comprises 13 residues. The V end was cut by 6 bases, the J end by 2 bases, with 10 bases between. Germline V gene lookup returns CDR1 MNHEY and CDR2 SVGAGI. CDR3 DNA: TGTGCCAGCAGACGACAGGCGCAAGAGACCCAGTACTTC. It encodes CASRRQAQETQYF.

This chain connects TRBV5-1 to TRBJ2-5, with TRBD1 matching 8 bases. The CDR3 spans 14 residues. The V segment lost 4 bases and the J segment 4 bases; nucleotides outside the gene matches: 6. The germline gives CDR1 SGHRS, CDR2 YFSETQ. Here the CDR3 DNA reads TGCGCCAGCAGCACCCGACAGGGGTCAGAGACCCAGTACTTC. Translated, it gives CASSTRQGSETQYF.

This clonotype has ten or more counts. The chain couples TRBV18 to TRBJ2-5; no reliable D call. The CDR3 loop spans 15 amino acids. Germline CDR1 is KGHSH and CDR2 is LQKENI. The V end lost 3 bases, the J end lost 1 base, and 12 bases lay between the germline ends. CDR3 nucleotides: TGTGCCAGCTCACCCAACGGGTGGACCCAAGAGACCCAGTACTTC. Encoded protein: CASSPNGWTQETQYF.

The chain links TRBV29-1 to TRBJ2-1; D possibly corresponds to TRBD1 (5 bases). CDR3 length equals 15 residues. The ends were cut back, 5 bases at V and 0 bases at J, with 14 bases in the middle. CDR1 and CDR2 (germline): SQVTM, ANQGSEA. CDR3 loop: CSVSSDRSSYNEQFF. The CDR3, as DNA: TGCAGCGTTAGTTCTGACAGAAGCTCCTACAATGAGCAGTTCTTC.

This clonotype came up many times. V is TRBV7-3 and J is TRBJ2-2; 7 nucleotides line up with TRBD2. V lost 9 bases, J lost 0 bases, and 19 bases stayed unmatched. The CDR3 covers 19 residues. Per the germline V gene, CDR1 is SGHTA and CDR2 is FQGTGA. CDR3 DNA: TGTGCCAGGGGGAGGGGACCGTCCAAGTATGATCCGAACACCGGGGAGCTGTTTTTT. Translating it yields CARGRGPSKYDPNTGELFF.